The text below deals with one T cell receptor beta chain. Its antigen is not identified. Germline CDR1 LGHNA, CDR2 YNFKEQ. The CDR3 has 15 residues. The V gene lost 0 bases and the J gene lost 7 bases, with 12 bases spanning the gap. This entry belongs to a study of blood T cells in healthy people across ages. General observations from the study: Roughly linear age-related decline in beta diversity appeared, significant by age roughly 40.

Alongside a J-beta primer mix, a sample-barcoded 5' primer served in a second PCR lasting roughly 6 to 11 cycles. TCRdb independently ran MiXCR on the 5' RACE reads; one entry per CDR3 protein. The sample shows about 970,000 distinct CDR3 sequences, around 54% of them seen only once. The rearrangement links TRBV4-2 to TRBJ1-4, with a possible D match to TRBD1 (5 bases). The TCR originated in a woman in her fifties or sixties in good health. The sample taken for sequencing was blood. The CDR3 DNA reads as TGTGCCAGCAGCCAAGATCGAGGGGAGGGTGAAAAACTGTTTTTT. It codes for CASSQDRGEGEKLFF.